The rows below give T cell receptor beta chains drawn from one sample of a study of blood T cells in healthy people across ages. One entry per CDR3 protein results from TCRdb running MiXCR on the 5' RACE reads. This table holds about 670,000 distinct CDR3 sequences, 40% to 50% found once. Sequencing used blood. The receptor set was obtained from a man older than 75 in good health. CDR3s include the opening cysteine and the closing phenylalanine or tryptophan.

v_call cdr3_aa
TRBV5-1 CASSLGVNRRGYTF
TRBV2 CASTSAGTGHNEQYF
TRBV4-1 CASSRTGGTNEKLFF
TRBV12-3/TRBV12-4 CASSSDSMRDTQYF
TRBV6-5 CASSWTTLSSYEQYF
TRBV28 CASQTGRAPQHF
TRBV7-2 CASSTWGRNTEAFF
TRBV11-2 CASSLDAQRRWEQFF
TRBV29-1 CSVGRGGLNTF
TRBV4-3 CASSHRDRGVYEQYF
TRBV6-5 CASRNTYASFYGYTF
TRBV29-1 CSVEVVSTDTQYF
TRBV5-1 CASSRTVAGTGELFF
TRBV27 CASSSRGLFSETQYF
TRBV4-1 CASSQGAGGAPSGRAVHEQFF
TRBV18 CASSLREEYGYTF
TRBV20-1 CSARPGGGGNQPQHF
TRBV15 CATSRDLGGLYNEQFF
TRBV4-3 CASSQGISGSGKNLQYF
TRBV28 CASGVGGLGDTQYF
TRBV7-2 CASSRTGTARETQYF
TRBV19 CASSPGAMGGNIQYF
TRBV6-4 CASSAWTGALDQYF
TRBV10-1 CASTGKQGRNEQYF
TRBV6-6 CASSSLGQGNDNEQYF
TRBV20-1 CSAWTLDRGLSETQYF
TRBV12-3/TRBV12-4 CASSRTVRQGMTNYGYTF
TRBV20-1 CSAPPGQVCSGANVLTF
TRBV7-2 CASTVQGYNEQYF
TRBV6-1 CASSGTGFVGYNEQYF
TRBV10-3 CAISPAYNEQFF
TRBV6-2/TRBV6-3 CASSSIRDTNTEAFF
TRBV5-6 CASSPWTSGGRPFGTDTQYF
TRBV10-3 CAISDNPNTEAFF
TRBV9 CASSVGVGLGSYNEQFF
TRBV4-1 CASSQGRGEINTDTQYF